The subject of this entry is one T cell receptor beta chain. Antigen: not known. Unmatched junction bases numbered 5, after V lost 1 base and J lost 4 bases. Germline assignment: CDR1 DFQATT and CDR2 SNEGSKA (reference sequence). The CDR3 extends over 15 amino acids. This sample is part of a study of identical twins. Study-wide results and caveats: Modeled out-of-frame TCR alpha sharing in monozygotic twins fell below observed levels.

TCRdb re-called the 5' RACE reads through MiXCR, storing one row per CDR3 protein. Among hundreds of thousands of distinct CDR3 sequences listed, roughly 18% were seen once. The data also belong to a second study, concerning T cells expressing NK-cell markers. As that report states: Several experiments added an anti-gamma-delta TCR antibody to sort only alpha-beta TCR T cells.

The V call is TRBV20-1, the J call TRBJ2-1; 9 nucleotides match TRBD2. The clonotype was recovered from a woman between 18 and 29 years old in good health. The sample was PBMCs. CDR3 DNA sequence: TGCAGTGCTAGAGCCCTAGCGGGAACGTACAATGAGCAGTTCTTC. This codes for CSARALAGTYNEQFF.